These 26 T cell receptor beta chains were sequenced from one sample in a study of blood T cell repertoires in COVID-19. The assay was immunoSEQ multiplex PCR, and TCRdb's table has in-frame clones only and misses some. The sample records approximately 180,000 clones, roughly 87% being singletons. The specimen was PBMCs or T cells enriched from blood (not recorded which). The receptors derive from a woman aged 40 to 49 with acute COVID-19.

The table lists this clone with a few counts. The chain combines TRBV6-1 with TRBJ1-5; no clear D gene. Germline values: CDR1 MNHNS, CDR2 SASEGT. The germline V and J ends were trimmed by 3 bases and 0 bases, with 3 bases remaining between them. The CDR3 loop spans 13 amino acids. CDR3 nucleotides: TGTGCCAGCAGTGATTATAGCAATCAGCCCCAGCATTTT. Its translation is CASSDYSNQPQHF.

The chain links TRBV27 to TRBJ1-4, with 9 positions matching TRBD1. The junction had 18 bases not matched to a gene; V was cut back by 6 bases and J by 7 bases. This CDR3 has 18 amino acids. Germline V gives CDR1 MNHEY, CDR2 SMNVEV (reference sequence). The CDR3 region is CASSPRSPVGTGSEKLFF. The CDR3 region has the DNA TGTGCCAGCAGCCCTCGGTCCCCCGTTGGGACAGGGAGTGAAAAACTGTTTTTT.

The rearrangement joins TRBV3-1 (or the pseudogene TRBV3-2) to TRBJ2-7, with 8 bases identical to TRBD2. The CDR3 runs to 12 residues. Germline CDR1 LGHDT, CDR2 YNNKEL (reference sequence). The trim removed 6 bases at V and 4 bases at J, leaving 2 bases unmatched. CDR3 DNA: TGTGCCAGCAGGGGCGGGAGGTACGAGCAGTACTTC. As protein: CASRGGRYEQYF.

The chain couples TRBV7-2 to TRBJ2-7; 11 nucleotides align to TRBD2. Looked up from germline, CDR1 is SGHTA and CDR2 is FQGNSA. The CDR3 runs to 16 residues. The trim removed 1 base at V and 2 bases at J, leaving 4 bases unmatched. Here the CDR3 DNA reads TGTGCCAGCAGCTTAGAGGGACTAGCGGCTACCTACGAGCAGTACTTC. Translating it yields CASSLEGLAATYEQYF.

The chain combines TRBV7-9 with TRBJ2-3, with 7 bases matching TRBD2. Per germline, CDR1 SEHNR and CDR2 FQNEAQ (reference sequence). V dropped 5 bases and J dropped 3; count of bases not matched to a gene: 5. This CDR3 has 14 amino acids. CDR3 protein: CASSVSGMTDTQYF. As DNA, the CDR3 is TGTGCCAGCAGCGTGAGCGGGATGACAGATACGCAGTATTTT.

V is TRBV10-2 and J is TRBJ1-2; 10 bases line up with TRBD1. CDR3 length: 13 amino acids. Unmatched junction bases numbered 3, after V lost 8 bases and J lost 3 bases. Germline-derived CDR1 and CDR2 are WSHSY and SAAADI. This CDR3 is CASSGTGDYGYTF. As DNA, the CDR3 is TGCGCCAGCTCCGGGACAGGGGACTATGGCTACACCTTC.

In the case of this clone: An end of the junction does not agree with germline; a read error may underlie this. The chain employs TRBV2 and TRBJ2-7, with a possible D match to TRBD2 (5 bases). Germline V lookup: CDR1 SNHLY, CDR2 FYNNEI. The CDR3 spans 12 residues. As DNA, the CDR3 is TGTGCCAGCAGGACTACATCCTACGCGCAGTACTTC. It codes for CASRTTSYAQYF.

The chain has TRBV27 and TRBJ2-5; D is undetermined. Per germline, CDR1 MNHEY and CDR2 SMNVEV (reference sequence). The V and J ends lost 4 bases and 3 bases respectively, with 3 bases between them. CDR3 length: 11 amino acids. CDR3 sequence reads: CASSSEETQYF. Written as DNA, the CDR3 is TGTGCCAGCAGTTCTGAAGAGACCCAGTACTTC.

This clone has just a few counts. J is TRBJ2-5 and V is TRBV9; a possible D gene is TRBD2 (7 bases). The CDR3 runs to 14 residues. From germline, CDR1 is SGDLS and CDR2 YYNGEE. The V and J ends lost 4 bases and 5 bases respectively, with 15 bases between them. The CDR3 region is CASSPGGLAETQYF. CDR3 nucleotide sequence: TGTGCCAGCAGCCCCGGGGGGCTAGCGGAGACCCAGTACTTC.

The chain links TRBV18 to TRBJ1-6; D possibly corresponds to TRBD1 (6 bases). The CDR3 extends over 14 amino acids. From germline, CDR1 is KGHSH and CDR2 LQKENI. Trimming shortened V by 3 bases and J by 8 bases, and 11 bases separated the two germline ends. The CDR3 loop is CASSPTGNDSPLHF. The DNA of the CDR3 is TGTGCCAGCTCACCCACAGGGAACGATTCACCCCTCCACTTT.

The chain couples TRBV3-1 (or the pseudogene TRBV3-2) to TRBJ2-7; 8 positions agree with TRBD2. Germline V gives CDR1 LGHDT, CDR2 YNNKEL (reference sequence). The V and J ends lost 2 bases and 3 bases, in that order; junction bases with no gene match: 3. The CDR3 extends over 14 amino acids. The CDR3 loop is CASSQTSGYYEQYF. DNA of the CDR3: TGTGCCAGCAGCCAAACTAGCGGATACTACGAGCAGTACTTC.

The chain carries TRBV19 and TRBJ1-1; D is uncertain. V shed 3 bases and J shed 1 base, with 12 bases lying between them. The CDR3 is made up of 15 amino acids. Germline CDR1 and CDR2: LNHDA and SQIVND (reference sequence). The CDR3 region has the DNA TGTGCCAGTAGTATTCCTCTGGGAGCGAACACTGAAGCTTTCTTT. This gives the protein CASSIPLGANTEAFF.

This rearrangement joins TRBV6-1 to TRBJ2-6; D is ambiguous. This CDR3 has 16 residues. Germline V lookup: CDR1 MNHNS, CDR2 SASEGT. Trimming left V 3 bases short and J 4 bases short, with 13 bases between. The CDR3, as DNA: TGTGCCAGCAGTGAGCCCCGTCTACCGGGGGCCAACGTCCTGACTTTC. Residues: CASSEPRLPGANVLTF.

This chain joins TRBV5-1 and TRBJ1-1, with D unclear. V lost 4 bases, J lost 1 base, and 20 bases lay in between. The CDR3 contains 17 residues. Germline V gene data show CDR1 as SGHRS and CDR2 as YFSETQ. The DNA for the CDR3 is TGCGCCAGCAGCCCCGGTTACACAGCTGGCAGGAACACTGAAGCTTTCTTT. This gives the protein CASSPGYTAGRNTEAFF.

The chain links TRBV10-1 to TRBJ2-1; 9 positions match TRBD1. Germline lookup yields CDR1 WNHNN and CDR2 SYGVQD (reference sequence). There are 13 residues in the CDR3. Losses at the gene ends were 5 bases for V and 8 bases for J; bases not matched to a gene: 4. DNA for the CDR3: TGCGCCAGCAGTAAAACAGGGGGCGATGAGCAGTTCTTC. This encodes CASSKTGGDEQFF.

This chain uses TRBV5-1 with TRBJ2-7; 9 bases are shared with TRBD2. The CDR3 totals 16 residues. Trimming at V came to 1 base and at J to 0 bases, leaving 5 bases not matched to a gene. The germline V gene has CDR1 SGHRS and CDR2 YFSETQ. CDR3 amino acids: CASSLLLAGPSYEQYF. The DNA of the CDR3 is TGCGCCAGCAGCTTGCTGCTAGCGGGGCCCTCCTACGAGCAGTACTTC.

The CDR3: CASNVRGGNEQFF. DNA of the CDR3: TGTGCCAGTAACGTCAGGGGTGGGAATGAGCAGTTCTTC. This chain links TRBV19 with TRBJ2-1, with D perhaps matching TRBD1 (6 bases). The CDR3 has 13 amino acids. Germline-derived CDR1 and CDR2 are LNHDA and SQIVND (reference sequence). V was clipped by 7 bases and J by 7 bases, with 14 bases between them.

V is TRBV19 and J is TRBJ2-7; D gene ambiguous. CDR1 and CDR2 from the germline V gene are LNHDA and SQIVND (reference sequence). CDR3 length: 14 residues. V lost 4 bases to trimming and J lost 2 bases, with 12 bases between them. This chain's CDR3 is CASSSGALPYEQYF. The CDR3 DNA sequence: TGTGCCAGTAGTAGCGGAGCGTTACCCTACGAGCAGTACTTC.

This clone came up once. V is TRBV18 and J is TRBJ1-4; TRBD1 aligns across 9 bases. Germline values: CDR1 KGHSH, CDR2 LQKENI. Losses at the gene ends were 3 bases for V and 8 bases for J; bases not matched to a gene: 4. The length of the CDR3 is 14 residues. The CDR3 nucleotides read TGTGCCAGCTCACCTACAGGGGGCAGGGAAAAACTGTTTTTT. Residues: CASSPTGGREKLFF.

The J gene is TRBJ2-7, the V gene TRBV19; 13 nucleotides line up with TRBD2. The CDR3 has 14 residues. J lost 7 bases, V lost 3 bases, and 3 bases had no gene match. Germline CDR1 is LNHDA and CDR2 is SQIVND (reference sequence). The CDR3 coding sequence is TGTGCCAGTAGTATTGGGACTAGCGGGACGGAGCAGTACTTC. As protein: CASSIGTSGTEQYF.

The J gene is TRBJ1-1, the V gene TRBV10-3; 7 positions match TRBD1. Germline assignment: CDR1 ENHRY and CDR2 SYGVKD. After removal of 6 bases from V and 11 bases from J, the junction contained 18 bases not matched to a gene. The CDR3 is 15 amino acids. The CDR3 coding sequence is TGTGCCATCAGAACATTGGGACAGTCAATCGGCAGGGCTTTCTTT. It yields the protein CAIRTLGQSIGRAFF.

Turning to this clone: Mismatch with germline at one junction end may stem from a read error. The chain couples TRBV4-1 to TRBJ1-2; D is undetermined. Germline assignment: CDR1 MGHRA and CDR2 YSYEKL. The CDR3 covers 12 residues. The CDR3 coding sequence is TGCGCCAGCAGCCAAGATAGAGCCCTCTTGATCTTC. Amino acids: CASSQDRALLIF.

The CDR3 loop is CASSSVTSYSNQPQHF. In DNA form, the CDR3 reads TGTGCCAGCAGTTCCGTCACATCTTATAGCAATCAGCCCCAGCATTTT. The chain has TRBV6-5 and TRBJ1-5; no definite D call. Trimming cost V 4 bases and J 0 bases, with 13 bases left between them. From germline, CDR1 is MNHEY and CDR2 SVGAGI. The CDR3 totals 16 residues.

The chain combines TRBV7-2 with TRBJ2-3; 12 bases are a match to TRBD2. CDR3 size: 15 residues. Trimming at V came to 5 bases and at J to 5 bases, leaving 5 bases not matched to a gene. CDR1 is SGHTA and CDR2 is FQGNSA in the germline V gene. The CDR3 nucleotides read TGTGCCAGCAGCCCATGGACTAGCGGGAAAGATACGCAGTATTTT. It is translated as CASSPWTSGKDTQYF.

Only one count was recorded for this clone. The rearrangement joins TRBV7-2 to TRBJ2-7, with 11 bases matching TRBD1. The CDR3 has 16 amino acids. V shed 2 bases and J 3 bases; nucleotides not matched to a gene: 6. Germline V CDR1 and CDR2: SGHTA, FQGNSA. DNA of the CDR3: TGTGCCAGCAGCTTATCCGGGACAGGGGGGTTCTACGAGCAGTACTTC. Translated, it gives CASSLSGTGGFYEQYF.

V gene TRBV7-9 combines with J gene TRBJ2-2, with 8 nucleotides matching TRBD1. Trimming took 5 bases from V and 1 from J; bases not matched to a gene: 9. Germline values: CDR1 SEHNR, CDR2 FQNEAQ (reference sequence). The CDR3 runs to 17 residues. In DNA form, the CDR3 reads TGTGCCAGCAGCCGGGGGACGGGACAGGAGAACACCGGGGAGCTGTTTTTT. It is translated as CASSRGTGQENTGELFF.